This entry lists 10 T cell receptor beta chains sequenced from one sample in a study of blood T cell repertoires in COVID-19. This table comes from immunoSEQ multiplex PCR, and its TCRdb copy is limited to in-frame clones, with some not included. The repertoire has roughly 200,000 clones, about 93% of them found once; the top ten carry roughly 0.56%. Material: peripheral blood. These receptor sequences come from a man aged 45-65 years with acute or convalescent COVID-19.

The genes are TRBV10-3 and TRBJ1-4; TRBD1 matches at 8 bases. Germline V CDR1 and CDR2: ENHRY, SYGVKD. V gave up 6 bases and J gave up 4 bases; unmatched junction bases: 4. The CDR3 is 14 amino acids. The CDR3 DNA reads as TGTGCCATCAGGAAACAGGGGGTTAATGAAAAACTGTTTTTT. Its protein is CAIRKQGVNEKLFF.

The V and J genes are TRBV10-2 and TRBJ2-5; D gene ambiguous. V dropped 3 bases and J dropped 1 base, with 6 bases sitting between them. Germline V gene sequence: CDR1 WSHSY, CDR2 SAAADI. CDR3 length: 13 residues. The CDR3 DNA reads TGCGCCAGCAGTGAATCGGTCCAAGAGACCCAGTACTTC. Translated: CASSESVQETQYF.

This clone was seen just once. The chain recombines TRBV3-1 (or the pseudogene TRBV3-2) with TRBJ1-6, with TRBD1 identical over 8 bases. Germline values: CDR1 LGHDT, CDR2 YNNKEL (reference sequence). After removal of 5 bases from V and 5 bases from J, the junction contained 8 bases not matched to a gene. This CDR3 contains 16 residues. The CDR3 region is CASSEIMTGDNSPLHF. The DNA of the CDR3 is TGTGCCAGCAGCGAAATAATGACAGGGGATAATTCACCCCTCCACTTT.

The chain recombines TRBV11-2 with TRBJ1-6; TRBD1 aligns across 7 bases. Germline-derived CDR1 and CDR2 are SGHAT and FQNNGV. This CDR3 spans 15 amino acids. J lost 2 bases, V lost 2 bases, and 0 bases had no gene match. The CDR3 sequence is CASSLQGAYNSPLHF. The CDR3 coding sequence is TGTGCCAGCAGCTTACAGGGGGCCTATAATTCACCCCTCCACTTT. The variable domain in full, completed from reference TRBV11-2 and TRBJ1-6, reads EAGVAQSPRYKIIEKRQSVAFWCNPISGHATLYWYQQILGQGPKLLIQFQNNGVVDDSQLPKDRFSAERLKGVDSTLKIQPAKLEDSAVYLCASSLQGAYNSPLHFGNGTRLTVT.

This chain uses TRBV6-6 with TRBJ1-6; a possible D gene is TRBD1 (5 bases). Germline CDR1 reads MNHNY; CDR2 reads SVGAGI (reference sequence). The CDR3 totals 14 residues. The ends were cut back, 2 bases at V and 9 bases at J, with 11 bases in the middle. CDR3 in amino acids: CASSYGAPGSPLHF. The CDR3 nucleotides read TGTGCCAGCAGTTACGGGGCTCCGGGTTCACCCCTCCACTTT.

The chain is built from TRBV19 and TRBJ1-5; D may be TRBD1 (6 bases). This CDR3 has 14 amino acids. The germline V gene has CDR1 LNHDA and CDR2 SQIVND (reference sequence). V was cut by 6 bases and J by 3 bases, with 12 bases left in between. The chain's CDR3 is CASSPGAVNQPQHF. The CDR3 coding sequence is TGTGCCAGTAGCCCAGGGGCGGTCAATCAGCCCCAGCATTTT.

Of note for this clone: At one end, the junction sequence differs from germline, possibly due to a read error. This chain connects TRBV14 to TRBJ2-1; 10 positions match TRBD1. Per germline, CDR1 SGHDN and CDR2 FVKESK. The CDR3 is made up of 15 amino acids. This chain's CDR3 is CASSQTGGRYYEQFF. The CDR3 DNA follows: TGTGCCAGCAGCCAGACAGGGGGCCGCTACTATGAGCAGTTCTTC.

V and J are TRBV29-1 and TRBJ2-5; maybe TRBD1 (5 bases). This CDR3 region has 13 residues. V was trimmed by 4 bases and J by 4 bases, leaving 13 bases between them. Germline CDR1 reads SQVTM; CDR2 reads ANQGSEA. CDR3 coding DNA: TGCAGCGTTGCCGAAGGGGTCCGAGAGACCCAGTACTTC. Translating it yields CSVAEGVRETQYF.

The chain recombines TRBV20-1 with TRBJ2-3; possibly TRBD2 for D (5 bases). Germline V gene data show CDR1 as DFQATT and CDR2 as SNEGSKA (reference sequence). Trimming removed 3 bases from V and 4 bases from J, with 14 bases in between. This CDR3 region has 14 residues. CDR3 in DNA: TGCAGTGCTAGTGGCCTAGCTCAAGCAGATACGCAGTATTTT. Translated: CSASGLAQADTQYF.

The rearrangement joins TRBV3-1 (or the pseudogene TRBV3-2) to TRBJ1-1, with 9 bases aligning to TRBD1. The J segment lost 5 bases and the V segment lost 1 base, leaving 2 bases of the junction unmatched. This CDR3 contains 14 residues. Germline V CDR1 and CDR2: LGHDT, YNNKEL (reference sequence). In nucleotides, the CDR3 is TGTGCCAGCAGCCAAGCGGGACAGGGAACTGAAGCTTTCTTT. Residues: CASSQAGQGTEAFF.